The 27 T cell receptor beta chains listed next were all sequenced from one sample in a study of Ad26.COV2.S vaccination and SARS-CoV-2 variants. The sample's treatment: about 20 received Ad26.COV2.S at low or high dose, single or two shots; about 5 received placebo; per-sample allocation not given. The study sampled participants on day 63 after the first vaccine or placebo injection. Assay: immunoSEQ multiplex PCR; the TCRdb copy retains only in-frame clones and omits some. The repertoire includes about 680,000 clones, around 92% of them detected once, and about 1.5% sits in the top ten. The sequences come from peripheral blood, collected in a trial of Ad26.COV2.S vaccine versus placebo. These receptors originate from a person between 18 and 65 years old who received the Ad26.COV2.S COVID-19 vaccine or a placebo.

This clone was counted between two and nine times. The chain couples TRBV5-8 to TRBJ1-2, with 7 bases that match TRBD1. V lost 4 bases and J lost 5; bases outside the gene matches: 5. Germline V lookup: CDR1 SGHTS, CDR2 YDEGEE. The CDR3 is made up of 13 amino acids. The CDR3, as DNA: TGTGCCAGCAGCCACAGGGGAGGGTATGGCTACACCTTC. This sequence encodes CASSHRGGYGYTF.

The rearrangement joins TRBV6-2 or TRBV6-3 to TRBJ1-5; D uncertain. This CDR3 is 14 amino acids long. Trimming took 4 bases from V and 0 from J, leaving 7 bases between them. CDR1 is MNHEY and CDR2 is SVGEGT in the germline V gene. Here the CDR3 reads CASSLAHSNQPQHF. For the CDR3, the DNA is TGTGCCAGCAGTTTGGCTCATAGCAATCAGCCCCAGCATTTT.

The V and J genes are TRBV15 and TRBJ1-3; D possibly corresponds to TRBD1 (5 bases). The germline V gene encodes CDR1 LNHNV and CDR2 YYDKDF (reference sequence). The V gene lost 0 bases and the J gene lost 0 bases, with 9 bases spanning the gap. CDR3 length: 16 residues. Here the CDR3 reads CATSRDFRDSGNTIYF. In DNA form, the CDR3 reads TGTGCCACCAGCAGAGATTTCAGGGACTCTGGAAACACCATATATTTT. Variable domain in full (rest from reference TRBV15 and TRBJ1-3): DAMVIQNPRYQVTQFGKPVTLSCSQTLNHNVMYWYQQKSSQAPKLLFHYYDKDFNNEADTPDNFQSRRPNTSFCFLDIRSPGLGDTAMYLCATSRDFRDSGNTIYFGEGSWLTVV.

J is TRBJ2-3 and V is TRBV10-3, with TRBD2 matching over 10 bases. The CDR3 totals 15 residues. Losses at the gene ends were 6 bases for V and 2 bases for J; bases not matched to a gene: 5. Germline V lookup: CDR1 ENHRY, CDR2 SYGVKD. CDR3 nucleotide sequence: TGTGCCATCAGCTCGCTAGCGGGGGCCACAGATACGCAGTATTTT. Translated: CAISSLAGATDTQYF.

The V and J genes are TRBV19 and TRBJ2-1; 7 bases line up with TRBD2. The CDR3 sequence is 13 residues long. The junction had 4 bases not matched to a gene; V was cut back by 9 bases and J by 2 bases. The V gene's germline CDR1 is LNHDA and CDR2 SQIVND (reference sequence). The CDR3 loop is CASKSGTYNEQFF. DNA for the CDR3: TGTGCCAGCAAAAGCGGGACCTACAATGAGCAGTTCTTC.

CDR3 bases: TGTGCCAGCTCACCCCACAGGGGGGACGAGCAGTACTTC. Amino acid sequence: CASSPHRGDEQYF. The chain combines TRBV18 with TRBJ2-7; 8 positions match TRBD1. CDR1 is KGHSH and CDR2 is LQKENI in the germline V gene. The CDR3 loop spans 13 amino acids. V gave up 3 bases and J gave up 5 bases; unmatched junction bases: 3.

CDR3 amino acids: CATRGFDEQYF. The CDR3, as DNA: TGTGCCACCAGAGGATTTGACGAGCAGTACTTC. The chain uses TRBV15 and TRBJ2-7, with D uncertain. Trimming cost V 6 bases and J 5 bases, with 8 bases left between them. The CDR3 contains 11 residues. Germline V gene sequence: CDR1 LNHNV, CDR2 YYDKDF (reference sequence).

This chain uses TRBV3-1 (or the pseudogene TRBV3-2) with TRBJ2-3; D not resolved. V dropped 1 base and J dropped 1 base, with 6 bases sitting between them. The CDR3 length is 14 residues. Germline V lookup: CDR1 LGHDT, CDR2 YNNKEL (reference sequence). This chain's CDR3 is CASSQADGTDTQYF. CDR3 nucleotides: TGTGCCAGCAGCCAAGCGGACGGCACAGATACGCAGTATTTT.

This clone has only a few counts. CDR3 residues: CATSSSSGYQPQHF. The CDR3 region has the DNA TGTGCCACCAGCTCTTCAAGTGGGTATCAGCCCCAGCATTTT. The chain carries TRBV15 and TRBJ1-5; D gene ambiguous. The CDR3 totals 14 residues. Trimming took off 5 bases at V and 5 bases at J, with 13 bases between the two ends. Germline-derived CDR1 and CDR2 are LNHNV and YYDKDF (reference sequence).

The V gene is TRBV19, the J gene TRBJ2-2; D is undetermined. From germline, CDR1 is LNHDA and CDR2 SQIVND (reference sequence). V lost 1 base, J lost 8 bases, and 5 bases lay in between. The CDR3 runs 12 residues. CDR3 bases: TGTGCCAGTAGTATAGGAAGGGGGGAGCTGTTTTTT. Amino acid sequence: CASSIGRGELFF. Full variable domain (outside the CDR3, taken from reference TRBV19 and TRBJ2-2): DGGITQSPKYLFRKEGQNVTLSCEQNLNHDAMYWYRQDPGQGLRLIYYSQIVNDFQKGDIAEGYSVSREKKESFPLTVTSAQKNPTAFYLCASSIGRGELFFGEGSRLTVL.

V is TRBV29-1 and J is TRBJ1-6; D might be TRBD1 (5 bases). The CDR3 consists of 12 residues. Per germline, CDR1 SQVTM and CDR2 ANQGSEA. Trimming took off 6 bases at V and 7 bases at J, with 10 bases between the two ends. DNA of the CDR3: TGCAGCGTCGGGGACGTCAATTCACCCCTCCACTTT. The encoded protein is CSVGDVNSPLHF.

CDR3 residues: CASSQTVVNTEAFF. For the CDR3, the DNA is TGTGCCAGCAGCCAGACAGTCGTGAACACTGAAGCTTTCTTT. The chain is built from TRBV3-1 (or the pseudogene TRBV3-2) and TRBJ1-1; possibly TRBD1 for D (5 bases). This CDR3 spans 14 amino acids. V gave up 3 bases and J gave up 0 bases, with 8 bases separating them. Per germline, CDR1 LGHDT and CDR2 YNNKEL (reference sequence).

V gene TRBV11-3 combines with J gene TRBJ2-3; TRBD1 agrees at 9 bases. V dropped 5 bases and J dropped 4; count of bases not matched to a gene: 4. Germline values: CDR1 SGHNT, CDR2 YENEEA. The CDR3 extends over 14 amino acids. CDR3 sequence reads: CASSTGQGADTQYF. The DNA of the CDR3 is TGTGCCAGCAGCACGGGACAGGGTGCAGATACGCAGTATTTT. The full variable domain, in which reference TRBV11-3 and TRBJ2-3 provide the parts outside the CDR3, is EAGVVQSPRYKIIEKKQPVAFWCNPISGHNTLYWYLQNLGQGPELLIRYENEEAVDDSQLPKDRFSAERLKGVDSTLKIQPAELGDSAVYLCASSTGQGADTQYFGPGTRLTVL.

CDR3 amino acids: CASSPTGAGETQYF. The CDR3 DNA reads as TGCGCCAGCAGCCCAACGGGGGCGGGAGAGACCCAGTACTTC. The rearrangement uses TRBV5-1 and TRBJ2-5, with D perhaps assigned TRBD1 or TRBD2 (6 bases each). V was shortened by 4 bases and J by 4 bases, with 14 bases between the two germline ends. The length of the CDR3 is 14 residues. The germline V gene encodes CDR1 SGHRS and CDR2 YFSETQ.

The V gene is TRBV3-1 (or the pseudogene TRBV3-2), the J gene TRBJ2-1; 8 nucleotides align to TRBD2. Per germline, CDR1 LGHDT and CDR2 YNNKEL (reference sequence). The CDR3 sequence is 15 residues long. Unmatched junction bases numbered 8, after V lost 0 bases and J lost 10 bases. CDR3 DNA: TGTGCCAGCAGCCAAGATAAAGCGGGAGCACGGGAGCAGTTCTTC. Translation gives CASSQDKAGAREQFF.

The chain carries TRBV5-1 and TRBJ2-7, with 8 bases matching TRBD1. The CDR3 is 15 amino acids. The V gene's germline CDR1 is SGHRS and CDR2 YFSETQ. J was trimmed by 6 bases and V by 4 bases; bases with no gene match: 12. The CDR3, as DNA: TGCGCCAGCAGCAGTTCAGGGGGCGCGATTGGCGAGCAGTACTTC. Translation gives CASSSSGGAIGEQYF. The full variable domain, rest sourced from reference TRBV5-1 and TRBJ2-7, is KAGVTQTPRYLIKTRGQQVTLSCSPISGHRSVSWYQQTPGQGLQFLFEYFSETQRNKGNFPGRFSGRQFSNSRSEMNVSTLELGDSALYLCASSSSGGAIGEQYFGPGTRLTVT.

The V call is TRBV30, the J call TRBJ1-6; TRBD1 is a possible D gene (5 bases). CDR3 length equals 16 residues. Germline assignment: CDR1 GTSNPN and CDR2 SVGIG (reference sequence). V lost 1 base, J lost 5 bases, and 15 bases lay in between. CDR3 DNA sequence: TGTGCCTGGAGTGGGGGCAGGGCCGCAGATAATTCACCCCTCCACTTT. It encodes CAWSGGRAADNSPLHF. Full variable domain (missing parts from reference TRBV30 and TRBJ1-6): SQTIHQWPATLVQPVGSPLSLECTVEGTSNPNLYWYRQAAGRGLQLLFYSVGIGQISSEVPQNLSASRPQDRQFILSSKKLLLSDSGFYLCAWSGGRAADNSPLHFGNGTRLTVT.

The rearrangement joins TRBV2 to TRBJ2-3; 12 bases map to TRBD2. CDR1 is SNHLY, CDR2 FYNNEI, per germline. Trimming at V came to 2 bases and at J to 4 bases, leaving 4 bases not matched to a gene. The CDR3 loop spans 16 amino acids. CDR3 nucleotide sequence: TGTGCCAGCAGTGAACTAACTAGCGGGGGGTCAGATACGCAGTATTTT. This encodes CASSELTSGGSDTQYF.

This clone was found a few times. The V call is TRBV10-1, the J call TRBJ2-2, with 8 bases aligning to TRBD2. The CDR3 totals 16 residues. V dropped 5 bases and J dropped 1; count of bases not matched to a gene: 6. The germline V gene has CDR1 WNHNN and CDR2 SYGVQD (reference sequence). The CDR3 is CASSKAGAMNTGELFF. CDR3 in DNA: TGCGCCAGCAGTAAAGCGGGAGCTATGAACACCGGGGAGCTGTTTTTT.

The chain uses TRBV11-2 and TRBJ1-5; D possibly corresponds to TRBD1 (5 bases). The germline gives CDR1 SGHAT, CDR2 FQNNGV. Trimming took 0 bases from V and 7 from J, leaving 7 bases between them. The CDR3 spans 13 residues. The CDR3 DNA is TGTGCCAGCAGCTTAGACAGGGCCCAGCCCCAGCATTTT. It yields the protein CASSLDRAQPQHF.

The gene calls are TRBV29-1 and TRBJ2-5; 7 bases agree with TRBD2. Germline loops: CDR1 SQVTM, CDR2 ANQGSEA. V gave up 5 bases and J gave up 5 bases; unmatched junction bases: 11. This CDR3 is built from 14 residues. CDR3 in DNA: TGCAGCGTTTCTCCGGGAGGCATGGGGGAGACCCAGTACTTC. Residues: CSVSPGGMGETQYF.

The chain couples TRBV15 to TRBJ1-1; a possible D gene is TRBD1 (6 bases). The CDR3 contains 21 residues. CDR1 LNHNV and CDR2 YYDKDF come from the germline V gene (reference sequence). V was clipped by 0 bases and J by 4 bases, with 30 bases between them. CDR3 loop: CATSRDLQGPNMFMEATEAFF. DNA for the CDR3: TGTGCCACCAGCAGAGATTTACAGGGCCCGAATATGTTTATGGAGGCCACTGAAGCTTTCTTT.

With respect to this clone: A read error may produce the germline difference seen at one junction end. The chain is built from TRBV7-7 and TRBJ2-5; no definite D call. Germline loops: CDR1 SSHAT, CDR2 FNYEAQ (reference sequence). The CDR3 has 15 residues. Written as DNA, the CDR3 is TGTGCTAGCAGCCCACTCAAGGGAATCATGGAGACCCAGTACTTC. Its translation is CASSPLKGIMETQYF.

The chain is built from TRBV3-1 (or the pseudogene TRBV3-2) and TRBJ1-1, with a possible D match to TRBD1 (5 bases). The CDR3 totals 12 residues. CDR1 and CDR2 (germline): LGHDT, YNNKEL (reference sequence). Trimming took off 4 bases at V and 11 bases at J, with 14 bases between the two ends. The CDR3 loop reads CASSPGQRWAFF. CDR3 DNA sequence: TGTGCCAGCAGCCCCGGACAACGTTGGGCTTTCTTT.

The chain employs TRBV7-8 and TRBJ2-7, with TRBD2 identical over 8 bases. The CDR3 length is 14 residues. V lost 4 bases and J lost 4; bases outside the gene matches: 6. CDR1 and CDR2 (germline): SGHVS, FQNEAQ. CDR3 amino acids: CASSSGRDPYEQYF. The CDR3 DNA is TGTGCCAGCAGCTCCGGGAGGGACCCTTACGAGCAGTACTTC.

V is TRBV6-5 and J is TRBJ2-2; 10 bases are shared with TRBD1. The CDR3 extends over 15 amino acids. Germline V CDR1 and CDR2: MNHEY, SVGAGI. Unmatched junction bases numbered 4, after V lost 6 bases and J lost 3 bases. CDR3 DNA sequence: TGTGCCAGCAGAACCGGGACAGGGGACACCGGGGAGCTGTTTTTT. As protein: CASRTGTGDTGELFF.

The V call is TRBV18, the J call TRBJ2-7, with D tentatively TRBD2 (6 bases). Germline CDR1 reads KGHSH; CDR2 reads LQKENI. Trimming took 3 bases from V and 4 from J, leaving 16 bases between them. This CDR3 spans 15 amino acids. Written as DNA, the CDR3 is TGTGCCAGCTCACCCCGCGGGATAAGTTCGTACGAGCAGTACTTC. This codes for CASSPRGISSYEQYF.